This T cell receptor (beta chain) was captured by sequencing in a study of cytomegalovirus exposure and HLA in healthy donors. This CDR3 spans 12 amino acids. The V end was cut by 3 bases, the J end by 6 bases, with 5 bases between. Germline CDR1 SEHNR, CDR2 FQNEAQ (reference sequence). Points from the study as a whole: Rarity marked most TCR sequences, yet some public TCRs occurred in many donors. As confirmed in vitro, a few CMV-associated chains were specific for CMV antigens.

Clones were read by immunoSEQ multiplex PCR, and TCRdb kept only the in-frame ones, dropping some. Of tens of thousands of clones in the sample, around 90% were seen once. A single count supports this clone. Its antigen is not identified. The chain recombines TRBV7-9 with TRBJ2-2; D gene unclear. This TCR was sampled from a woman under 30 in good health and CMV-seronegative. The sequenced sample consisted of PBMCs. The DNA for the CDR3 is TGTGCCAGCAGCTTTCCTCCCGGGGAGCTGTTTTTT. Protein sequence: CASSFPPGELFF.